These T cell receptor beta chains were read from a single sample in a study of T cell responses to AZD1222 COVID-19 vaccine. Repertoires were generated with immunoSEQ multiplex PCR, while TCRdb's copy carries only in-frame clones and drops some. The data hold 140,000 or so clones, with just under 95% observed a single time. The starting material was peripheral blood, obtained after recovery from COVID-19. These receptor sequences come from an adult who had recovered from COVID-19. CDR3s include the opening cysteine and the closing phenylalanine or tryptophan. Fields, in order: V gene, D gene, J gene, clone size, CDR3 length, CDR3 DNA, CDR3 protein. A D gene is named only where the DNA matches it firmly. Clone size is stated in some rows and not others, as once, few, many or a class when expanded.

>TRBV7-3|TRBD1|TRBJ1-1|.|15
TGTGCCAGCAGCCCTGGGGACAGGGTAAACACTGAAGCTTTCTTT
CASSPGDRVNTEAFF
>TRBV4-1|.|TRBJ2-5|.|15
TGCGCCAGCAGCCAATTCGGCCAAACAGGGGAGACCCAGTACTTC
CASSQFGQTGETQYF
>TRBV2|.|TRBJ2-7|.|13
TGTGCCAGCAGTGAACCTCTCTCCTACGAGCAGTACTTC
CASSEPLSYEQYF
>TRBV6-5|TRBD1|TRBJ1-4|.|16
TGTGCCAGCAGTTCAGGGCCCGGGACAGGGGGTGAAAAACTGTTTTTT
CASSSGPGTGGEKLFF
>TRBV29-1|.|TRBJ2-1|.|13
TGCAGCTTCGGACACCGGTCCTACAATGAGCAGTTCTTC
CSFGHRSYNEQFF
>TRBV27|TRBD2|TRBJ2-1|.|17
TGTGCCAGCAGTTTATCGCGCTGGACTAGCGTGAACAATGAGCAGTTCTTC
CASSLSRWTSVNNEQFF
>TRBV28|TRBD1|TRBJ2-3|.|14
TGTGCCAGCAGTTTGGGGGACAGTACAGATACGCAGTATTTT
CASSLGDSTDTQYF
>TRBV6-1|.|TRBJ2-7|.|14
TGTGCCAGCAGTGAAGCGAGGACCGGCTACGAGCAGTACTTC
CASSEARTGYEQYF
>TRBV29-1|.|TRBJ2-7|.|13
TGCAGCGTTGAAGAAAGGGGGTCCTACGAGCAGTACTTC
CSVEERGSYEQYF
>TRBV30|.|TRBJ1-2|.|13
TGTGCCTGGGGGGACGGTACTAACTATGGCTACACCTTC
CAWGDGTNYGYTF
>TRBV4-1|.|TRBJ2-2|.|17
TGCGCCAGCAGCCAAGTCGCCGGGCGCGGAAACACCGGGGAGCTGTTTTTT
CASSQVAGRGNTGELFF
>TRBV18|TRBD1|TRBJ1-5|.|16
TGTGCCAGCTCGCCGGGACAGGGGCCAAGCAATCAGCCCCAGCATTTT
CASSPGQGPSNQPQHF
>TRBV29-1|TRBD2|TRBJ2-1|once|14
TGCAGCGTTGCGGACGGGGGGATCGGTAATGAGCAGTTCTTC
CSVADGGIGNEQFF
>TRBV19|TRBD1|TRBJ2-6|.|16
TGTGCCAGTAGCGATAGACAGGGGACCGGGGCCAACGTCCTGACTTTC
CASSDRQGTGANVLTF
>TRBV9|TRBD2|TRBJ2-1|.|15
TGTGCCAGCAGTATAGCGGGACCCTCCTACAATGAGCAGTTCTTC
CASSIAGPSYNEQFF
>TRBV18|TRBD2|TRBJ2-5|.|17
TGTGCCAGCTCACCACAGGCTAGCGGGAGTGGGCAAGAGACCCAGTACTTC
CASSPQASGSGQETQYF
>TRBV19|TRBD1|TRBJ1-6|.|14
TGTGCCACCAAAAGGGACAGCGAGGGATCACCCCTCCACTTT
CATKRDSEGSPLHF
>TRBV6-5|.|TRBJ2-4|.|16
TGTGCCAGCAGTTACGTCCTCGCTGAGGCCAAAAACATTCAGTACTTC
CASSYVLAEAKNIQYF
>TRBV21-1|.|TRBJ2-7|.|16
TGTGCCAGCAGCGCGCGACCACAGGGGGCGACCTACGAGCAGTACTTC
CASSARPQGATYEQYF
>TRBV7-2|TRBD2|TRBJ2-7|.|15
TGTGCCAGCAGCTTCTGGCAAGCGGGGTCCTACGAGCAGTACTTC
CASSFWQAGSYEQYF
>TRBV2|.|TRBJ1-6|.|13
TGTGCCAGCAGTGAAGGGGGGAATATCCCTGGGGACTTT
CASSEGGNIPGDF
>TRBV7-7|TRBD1|TRBJ2-2|.|15
TGTGCTAGCAGCCCCGGACAGGGGGCGGGCGGGGAGCTGTTTTTT
CASSPGQGAGGELFF
>TRBV2|.|TRBJ2-7|.|14
TGTGCCAGCAGTGAATCCAGGGATTTTTACGAGCAGTACTTC
CASSESRDFYEQYF
>TRBV3-1/TRBV3-2|.|TRBJ2-6|.|17
TGTGCCAGCAGCCAGCCGGAGGAGGGTACAGGGGCCAACGTCCTGACTTTC
CASSQPEEGTGANVLTF
>TRBV10-3|.|TRBJ2-2|.|13
TGTGCCATCAGTCGAGACAGGACCGGGGAGCTGTTTTTT
CAISRDRTGELFF
>TRBV5-6|.|TRBJ2-7|once|18
TGTGCCAGCAGCGTGGGGGGACAGTTAACTCTACGGTCCTACGAGCAGTACTTC
CASSVGGQLTLRSYEQYF
>TRBV7-9|.|TRBJ1-5|once|14
TGTGCCAGCAGCTTAATGGGGGCGAATCAGCCCCAGCATTTT
CASSLMGANQPQHF